The T cell receptor beta chain under discussion was sequenced for a study of human T cells and chemical hapten exposure. The wider study: The scalp of each patient received a weekly diphenylcyclopropenone dose for the full roughly 26-week study. Per-sample TCR yields varied mainly from small pooled library volume differences. Study-level results: Following DPC sensitization, TCRs present above 1 in 1000 frequency showed no change.

CDR1 and CDR2 (germline): SGHRS, YFSETQ. This CDR3 spans 15 amino acids. Time point meaning: patch test 2, 6 weeks after DPC sensitization. The sample's treatment: therapeutic diphenylcyclopropenone sensitization with weekly scalp DPC. RNA extraction used unfractionated whole blood as the source of total RNA. TCRdb re-called the RACE reads with MiXCR, one entry per CDR3 protein. The data contain about 82,000 distinct CDR3 sequences, around 6.7% of them seen just once; the ten biggest clones take up 1.3%. Notes on this clonotype: The antigen is not known. A much larger clone lies one base from this, so it may be a read error.

Here the sequenced sample was whole blood, taken in connection with sensitization to the hapten diphenylcyclopropenone (DPC). The clonotype comes from a woman aged 25 to 45 with alopecia areata. Some clones in this sample may be carry-over from other donors' samples. The chain links TRBV5-1 to TRBJ2-2, with D possibly matching TRBD2 (5 bases). DNA for the CDR3: TGCGCCAGCAGCTTGGTTGGAGAGGGCACCAGGGAGCTGTTTTTT. Translation: CASSLVGEGTRELFF.